The present TCR beta chain was sequenced within a study of metastatic and nonmetastatic thyroid tumors. Every patient was untreated before thyroid surgery. TCRdb re-processed the PCR reads through MiXCR. Altogether roughly 59,000 clones are present, around 15% being singletons, with the ten largest covering roughly a tenth. This clone was recorded many times. This CDR3 contains 16 residues. In germline, CDR1 is LGHNA, CDR2 YNFKEQ. V was pared by 0 bases and J by 5 bases, with 16 bases between. The sequenced sample consisted of blood. The clonotype originates from a male donor with papillary thyroid cancer or a benign thyroid nodule (not recorded which). Some clones in this sample may be carry-over from other donors' samples. This chain joins TRBV4-2 and TRBJ1-1; D may be TRBD1 (5 bases). The CDR3 nucleotides read TGTGCCAGCAGCCAAGAGGGGACTCGGGGAGGGACTGAAGCTTTCTTT. Its protein is CASSQEGTRGGTEAFF.